This paragraph covers one TCR beta chain sequence. The data are from a study of blood T cell repertoires in COVID-19. Study background: The cDNA or gDNA used as material had been derived from T cells, B-cell-depleted T cells, or PBMCs.

CDR1 is SGDLS, CDR2 YYNGEE, per germline. This CDR3 has 16 residues. Trimming removed 2 bases from V and 1 base from J; junction bases left unmatched: 6. Here immunoSEQ multiplex PCR was the method, and the copy in TCRdb shows in-frame clones only, minus some. Among 150,000 to 160,000 clones listed, about 89% were seen once. This chain links TRBV9 with TRBJ2-3, with 8 nucleotides matching TRBD2. The sample comprised peripheral blood. This clonotype was obtained from a man aged 50 or older with acute or convalescent COVID-19. The CDR3 DNA reads TGTGCCAGCAGCGTCGCCGGGACTAGGGGCACAGATACGCAGTATTTT. Residues: CASSVAGTRGTDTQYF.